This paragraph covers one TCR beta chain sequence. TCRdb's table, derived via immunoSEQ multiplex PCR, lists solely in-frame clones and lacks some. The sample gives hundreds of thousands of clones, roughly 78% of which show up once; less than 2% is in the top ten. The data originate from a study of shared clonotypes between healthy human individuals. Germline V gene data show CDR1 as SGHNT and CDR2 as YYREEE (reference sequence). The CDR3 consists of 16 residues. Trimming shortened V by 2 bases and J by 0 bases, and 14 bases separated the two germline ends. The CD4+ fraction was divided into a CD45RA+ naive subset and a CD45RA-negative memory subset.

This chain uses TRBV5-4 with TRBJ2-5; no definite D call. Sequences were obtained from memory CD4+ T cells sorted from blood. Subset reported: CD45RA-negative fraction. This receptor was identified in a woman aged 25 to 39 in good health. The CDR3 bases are TGTGCCAGCAGCTTTCCCAACGATAATAACCAAGAGACCCAGTACTTC. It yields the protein CASSFPNDNNQETQYF.